Below are 27 T cell receptor beta chains sequenced from a single sample in a study of vaccination effects on CD4 cells after COVID-19. These receptors lack a known antigen. Following culture for approximately 11 days, CD4+ T cells were isolated. TCRdb keeps only in-frame clones here, not all; method: immunoSEQ multiplex PCR. The table lists more than 45,000 clones, about 80% of them singletons, with 2.5% to 3.5% in the top ten. Source: CD4+ T cells from PBMCs cultured without peptide, taken before COVID-19 vaccination. The source of these receptors is a human donor who received a COVID-19 vaccine.

This rearrangement joins TRBV18 to TRBJ2-5, with unresolved D. The length of the CDR3 is 14 residues. Trimming took off 0 bases at V and 2 bases at J, with 7 bases between the two ends. CDR1 is KGHSH and CDR2 is LQKENI in the germline V gene. CDR3 nucleotide sequence: TGTGCCAGCTCACCACCGAATCTTCAAGAGACCCAGTACTTC. Protein: CASSPPNLQETQYF.

This chain uses TRBV5-1 with TRBJ1-1, with TRBD1 matching 8 bases. Germline values: CDR1 SGHRS, CDR2 YFSETQ. Unmatched junction bases numbered 4, after V lost 3 bases and J lost 3 bases. The CDR3 has 14 amino acids. The CDR3 sequence: CASSSLDRDTEAFF. The CDR3 DNA sequence: TGCGCCAGCAGCTCATTGGACAGGGACACTGAAGCTTTCTTT.

This clone appeared once. The rearrangement links TRBV11-2 to TRBJ2-1; the D is unclear. V lost 1 base and J 8 bases, leaving 6 bases between the germline ends. The germline CDR1 and CDR2 sequences are SGHAT and FQNNGV. This CDR3 is built from 12 residues. The CDR3 region has the DNA TGTGCCAGCAGCTTAGGGTCGTATGAGCAGTTCTTC. It is translated as CASSLGSYEQFF.

This clone was seen just once. The chain recombines TRBV7-8 with TRBJ1-2; 7 nucleotides agree with TRBD1. The CDR3 spans 16 residues. J was trimmed by 7 bases and V by 4 bases; bases with no gene match: 15. The V gene's germline CDR1 is SGHVS and CDR2 FQNEAQ. CDR3 loop: CASSSIQGLQGSGYTF. CDR3 nucleotides: TGTGCCAGCAGCTCTATTCAGGGGCTACAGGGGAGTGGCTACACCTTC.

The V and J genes are TRBV5-1 and TRBJ2-5, with 9 bases matching TRBD1. The germline V gene has CDR1 SGHRS and CDR2 YFSETQ. After removal of 2 bases from V and 0 bases from J, the junction contained 2 bases not matched to a gene. The CDR3 has 15 amino acids. CDR3 nucleotides: TGCGCCAGCAGCTTTTGGGACAGGGACCAAGAGACCCAGTACTTC. Translation gives CASSFWDRDQETQYF. Combining the CDR3 with reference TRBV5-1 and TRBJ2-5 gives the whole variable domain KAGVTQTPRYLIKTRGQQVTLSCSPISGHRSVSWYQQTPGQGLQFLFEYFSETQRNKGNFPGRFSGRQFSNSRSEMNVSTLELGDSALYLCASSFWDRDQETQYFGPGTRLLVL.

The chain combines TRBV6-4 with TRBJ2-5; D is perhaps TRBD1 or TRBD2 (5 bases each). The germline gives CDR1 MRHNA, CDR2 SNTAGT. V was shortened by 9 bases and J by 5 bases, with 16 bases between the two germline ends. This CDR3 region has 13 residues. CDR3 region: CASSRDQAETQYF. The CDR3 nucleotides are TGTGCCAGTAGCCGGGACCAGGCGGAGACCCAGTACTTC.

V gene TRBV3-1 (or the pseudogene TRBV3-2) combines with J gene TRBJ1-5, with 10 positions matching TRBD1. The CDR3 totals 13 residues. Germline V gene sequence: CDR1 LGHDT, CDR2 YNNKEL (reference sequence). Unmatched junction bases numbered 2, after V lost 0 bases and J lost 12 bases. The CDR3 region is CASSQDWTGGQHF. The CDR3 region has the DNA TGTGCCAGCAGCCAAGATTGGACAGGGGGCCAGCATTTT.

The J gene is TRBJ1-4, the V gene TRBV12-5; D possibly corresponds to TRBD1 (5 bases). The V and J ends lost 6 bases and 4 bases respectively, with 12 bases between them. This CDR3 contains 14 residues. CDR1 LGHNT and CDR2 FRNRAP come from the germline V gene. CDR3 sequence reads: CASGQGTFNEKLFF. DNA of the CDR3: TGTGCTAGTGGCCAAGGGACCTTTAATGAAAAACTGTTTTTT. The full variable domain, rest sourced from reference TRBV12-5 and TRBJ1-4, is DARVTQTPRHKVTEMGQEVTMRCQPILGHNTVFWYRQTMMQGLELLAYFRNRAPLDDSGMPKDRFSAEMPDATLATLKIQPSEPRDSAVYFCASGQGTFNEKLFFGSGTQLSVL.

J is TRBJ2-1 and V is TRBV5-1, with D maybe TRBD2 (6 bases). This CDR3 has 15 residues. Per germline, CDR1 SGHRS and CDR2 YFSETQ. Trimming took 3 bases from V and 7 from J, leaving 17 bases between them. The CDR3 DNA follows: TGCGCCAGCAGCTCCAATGGGGGAAGCGGGAATGAGCAGTTCTTC. The encoded protein is CASSSNGGSGNEQFF.

This chain connects TRBV6-5 to TRBJ1-5, with TRBD1 matching over 10 bases. This CDR3 spans 15 amino acids. The trim removed 4 bases at V and 7 bases at J, leaving 7 bases unmatched. The germline CDR1 and CDR2 sequences are MNHEY and SVGAGI. The DNA of the CDR3 is TGTGCCAGCAGTTCGGACAGGGGGGAGGACCAGCCCCAGCATTTT. Amino acid sequence: CASSSDRGEDQPQHF.

The table lists this clone with a few counts. The chain links TRBV6-5 to TRBJ1-3, with 7 bases lining up with TRBD1. J gave up 1 base and V 5 bases, and 5 bases lay outside the gene matches. The CDR3 is made up of 15 amino acids. Germline V gene lookup returns CDR1 MNHEY and CDR2 SVGAGI. The CDR3 DNA sequence: TGTGCCAGCAGTCTAGACAGGGCTTCTGGAAACACCATATATTTT. It is translated as CASSLDRASGNTIYF.

The CDR3 region is CASTGDNTGELFF. Here the CDR3 DNA reads TGTGCCAGCACCGGAGATAACACCGGGGAGCTGTTTTTT. The chain links TRBV6-6 to TRBJ2-2; D remains ambiguous. Germline V gives CDR1 MNHNY, CDR2 SVGAGI (reference sequence). The CDR3 is made up of 13 amino acids. Trimming removed 7 bases at V and 2 bases at J, with 8 bases between.

This rearrangement joins TRBV20-1 to TRBJ2-2; weak D call: TRBD2 (5 bases). V was shortened by 3 bases and J by 0 bases, with 8 bases between the two germline ends. Germline V CDR1 and CDR2: DFQATT, SNEGSKA (reference sequence). CDR3 length: 14 amino acids. CDR3 coding DNA: TGCAGTGCTAGTTCCGGGGCGAACACCGGGGAGCTGTTTTTT. Its protein product is CSASSGANTGELFF.

The V gene is TRBV6-5, the J gene TRBJ2-1; maybe TRBD1 (6 bases). The CDR3 totals 15 residues. The V gene lost 8 bases and the J gene lost 8 bases, with 22 bases spanning the gap. The germline V gene encodes CDR1 MNHEY and CDR2 SVGAGI. The CDR3 DNA sequence: TGTGCCAGCTCCAAGCAGGGGATTTCGGCCGATGAGCAGTTCTTC. Its protein is CASSKQGISADEQFF.

The CDR3 region has the DNA TGTGCCAGCAGGGACAGACAGACCTACGAGCAGTACGTC. Its protein product is CASRDRQTYEQYV. The chain employs TRBV6-5 and TRBJ2-7, with D possibly matching TRBD1 (6 bases). V was trimmed by 6 bases and J by 2 bases, leaving 11 bases between them. Germline CDR1 MNHEY, CDR2 SVGAGI. The CDR3 is 13 amino acids.

The CDR3 here is CASSPMMGRGSKNIQYF. In DNA form, the CDR3 reads TGTGCCAGCTCACCAATGATGGGGAGGGGGTCCAAAAACATTCAGTACTTC. The chain employs TRBV18 and TRBJ2-4; D may be TRBD2 (7 bases). Trimming pared 2 bases from V and 2 bases from J, leaving 16 bases between. Germline V CDR1 and CDR2: KGHSH, LQKENI. There are 17 residues in the CDR3.

The V and J genes are TRBV4-1 and TRBJ1-2; possibly TRBD1 for D (6 bases). CDR3 size: 16 residues. Germline CDR1 MGHRA, CDR2 YSYEKL. V was shortened by 7 bases and J by 0 bases, with 18 bases between the two germline ends. CDR3 DNA sequence: TGCGCCAGCACCTTCCAAGATGGACAGACTAACTATGGCTACACCTTC. Amino acids: CASTFQDGQTNYGYTF.

The V call is TRBV5-1, the J call TRBJ2-5, with a tentative D call TRBD1 (6 bases). This CDR3 contains 16 residues. The germline gives CDR1 SGHRS, CDR2 YFSETQ. V lost 0 bases, J lost 5 bases, and 17 bases lay in between. CDR3 sequence (DNA): TGCGCCAGCAGCTTGGCGCGACAGGCCACCGGGGAGACCCAGTACTTC. It is translated as CASSLARQATGETQYF. The complete variable domain, with remaining parts taken from reference TRBV5-1 and TRBJ2-5, reads KAGVTQTPRYLIKTRGQQVTLSCSPISGHRSVSWYQQTPGQGLQFLFEYFSETQRNKGNFPGRFSGRQFSNSRSEMNVSTLELGDSALYLCASSLARQATGETQYFGPGTRLLVL.

This chain connects TRBV4-3 to TRBJ1-2; possibly TRBD1 for D (5 bases). Germline V gene sequence: CDR1 LGHNA, CDR2 YSLEER. Deletions cut 0 bases from V and 7 bases from J, with 12 bases between. The CDR3 sequence is 14 residues long. The CDR3 DNA reads as TGCGCCAGCAGCCAAGATCAGGGTATAAGTGGCTACACCTTC. Its translation is CASSQDQGISGYTF.

The V call is TRBV5-1, the J call TRBJ2-1, with 7 bases aligning to TRBD1. CDR3 length equals 15 residues. The V gene's germline CDR1 is SGHRS and CDR2 YFSETQ. J lost 5 bases, V lost 0 bases, and 5 bases had no gene match. The CDR3 loop reads CASSLAEQGNNEQFF. DNA of the CDR3: TGCGCCAGCAGCTTGGCCGAACAGGGGAACAATGAGCAGTTCTTC.

The rearrangement joins TRBV28 to TRBJ2-5, with D perhaps TRBD2 (5 bases). Germline-derived CDR1 and CDR2 are MDHEN and SYDVKM. This CDR3 contains 15 residues. The V end was cut by 6 bases, the J end by 2 bases, with 16 bases between. CDR3 nucleotide sequence: TGTGCCAGCAGCAAAGAGGGAATAAGGCAAGAGACCCAGTACTTC. The encoded protein is CASSKEGIRQETQYF.

J is TRBJ1-2 and V is TRBV5-4, with D hard to call. CDR3 size: 13 residues. CDR1 is SGHNT and CDR2 is YYREEE in the germline V gene (reference sequence). V was clipped by 4 bases and J by 8 bases, with 15 bases between them. The CDR3 here is CASSVRSSRGYTF. In DNA, the CDR3 is TGTGCCAGCAGCGTCAGATCGTCTCGGGGCTACACCTTC.

This clone was seen a handful of times. J is TRBJ2-7 and V is TRBV7-9; possible D gene TRBD1, 6 bases. Between the trimmed V and J ends, which lost 5 bases and 6 bases, there was a span of 17 bases. Germline V gene lookup returns CDR1 SEHNR and CDR2 FQNEAQ (reference sequence). The CDR3 loop spans 14 amino acids. CDR3 in amino acids: CASSAGTQGIEQYV. The CDR3 coding sequence is TGTGCCAGCAGCGCCGGGACCCAGGGGATCGAGCAGTACGTC.

The rearrangement uses TRBV6-7 and TRBJ2-4; D unresolved. TRBV6-7 is annotated as an ORF whose role is uncertain. V lost 2 bases and J lost 7, with 6 bases in between. The length of the CDR3 is 12 residues. The CDR3 region has the DNA TGTGCCAGCAGTTACCCGTATAACATTCAGTACTTC. The encoded protein is CASSYPYNIQYF.

The chain uses TRBV28 and TRBJ2-2; 12 nucleotides line up with TRBD1. Germline-derived CDR1 and CDR2 are MDHEN and SYDVKM. V shed 4 bases, J shed 3 bases, and the junction held 6 bases outside the gene matches. CDR3 length: 17 amino acids. CDR3 nucleotide sequence: TGTGCCAGCAGTTCGCCGGGACAGGGGGCTGACACCGGGGAGCTGTTTTTT. Its protein product is CASSSPGQGADTGELFF.

The CDR3 DNA sequence: TGTGCCAGCAGCTTGGAACAGGGCGGGCTAGCTTTCTTT. Encoded protein: CASSLEQGGLAFF. The rearrangement joins TRBV5-4 to TRBJ1-1, with D possibly matching TRBD1 (6 bases). CDR1 is SGHNT and CDR2 is YYREEE in the germline V gene (reference sequence). This CDR3 has 13 amino acids. V lost 0 bases and J lost 10, with 13 bases in between.

The DNA for the CDR3 is TGTGCCAGCAGCAGGACAGGGGTCACTGAAGCTTTCTTT. Amino acid sequence: CASSRTGVTEAFF. The chain is built from TRBV9 and TRBJ1-1; TRBD1 agrees at 9 bases. Per germline, CDR1 SGDLS and CDR2 YYNGEE. The CDR3 has 13 residues. V lost 4 bases, J lost 4 bases, and 2 bases stayed unmatched.